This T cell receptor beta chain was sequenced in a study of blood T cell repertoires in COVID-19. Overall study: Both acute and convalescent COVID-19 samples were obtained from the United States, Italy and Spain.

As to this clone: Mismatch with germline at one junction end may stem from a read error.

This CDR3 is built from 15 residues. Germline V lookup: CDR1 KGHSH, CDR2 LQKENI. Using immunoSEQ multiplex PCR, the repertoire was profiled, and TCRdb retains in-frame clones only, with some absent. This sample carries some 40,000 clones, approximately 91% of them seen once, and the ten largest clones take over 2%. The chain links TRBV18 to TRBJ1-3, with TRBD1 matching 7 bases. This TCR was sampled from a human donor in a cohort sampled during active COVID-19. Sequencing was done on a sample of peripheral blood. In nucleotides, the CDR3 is TGTGCCAGCTCAACACCAGGGGGCTCTGGAAACACCATATATTTT. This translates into CASSTPGGSGNTIYF.